This T cell receptor (beta chain) was identified during a study of cytomegalovirus exposure and HLA in healthy donors. The V end lost 5 bases, the J end lost 2 bases, and 13 bases lay between the germline ends. The V gene's germline CDR1 is SGHTA and CDR2 FQGNSA. The CDR3 is 14 amino acids. Overall study results and limits: Specificity of a few CMV-associated chains for CMV antigens was verified in vitro. Within an earlier analysis, most TCR beta V segments proved productive either about 90% or about 30% of the time.

As to this clone: What it binds is unknown.

PCR primers comprised 60 Vbeta and 13 Jbeta primers. Data came from immunoSEQ multiplex PCR; TCRdb stores just in-frame clones and leaves some out. The sample holds some 150,000 clones; 80% to 90% are singletons and the top ten take 3.5% to 5.5%. The sequenced sample was PBMCs. This sequence joins TRBV7-2 and TRBJ2-7; perhaps TRBD1 as D (7 bases). The TCR originated in a woman between 35 and 50 years old in good health and CMV-seropositive. DNA of the CDR3: TGTGCCAGCAGCCCCCAGGGGGGTACCTACGAGCAGTACTTC. Protein product: CASSPQGGTYEQYF.